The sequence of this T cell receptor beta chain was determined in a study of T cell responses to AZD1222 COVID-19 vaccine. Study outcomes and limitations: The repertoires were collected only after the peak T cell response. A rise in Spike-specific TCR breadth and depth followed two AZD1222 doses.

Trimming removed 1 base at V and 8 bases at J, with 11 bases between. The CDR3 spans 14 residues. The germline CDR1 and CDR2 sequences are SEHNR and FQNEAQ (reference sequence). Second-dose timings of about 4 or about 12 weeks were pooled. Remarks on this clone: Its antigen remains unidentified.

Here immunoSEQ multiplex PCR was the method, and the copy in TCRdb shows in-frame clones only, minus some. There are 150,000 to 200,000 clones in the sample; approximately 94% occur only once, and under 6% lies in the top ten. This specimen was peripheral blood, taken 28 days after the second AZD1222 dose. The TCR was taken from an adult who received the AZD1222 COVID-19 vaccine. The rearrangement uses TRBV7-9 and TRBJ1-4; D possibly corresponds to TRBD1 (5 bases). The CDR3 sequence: CASSLGGTGEKLFF. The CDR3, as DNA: TGTGCCAGCAGCTTAGGGGGCACAGGAGAAAAACTGTTTTTT.